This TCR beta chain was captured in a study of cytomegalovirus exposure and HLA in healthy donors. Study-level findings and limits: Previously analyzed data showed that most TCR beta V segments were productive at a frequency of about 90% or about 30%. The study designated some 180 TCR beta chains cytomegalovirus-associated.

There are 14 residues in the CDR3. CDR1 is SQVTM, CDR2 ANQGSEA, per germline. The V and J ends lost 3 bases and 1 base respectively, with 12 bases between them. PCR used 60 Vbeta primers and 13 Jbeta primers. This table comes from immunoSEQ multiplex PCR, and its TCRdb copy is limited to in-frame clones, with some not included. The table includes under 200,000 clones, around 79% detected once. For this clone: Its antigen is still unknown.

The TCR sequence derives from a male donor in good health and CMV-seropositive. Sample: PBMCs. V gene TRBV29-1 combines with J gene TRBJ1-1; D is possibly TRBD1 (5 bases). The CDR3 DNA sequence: TGCAGCGTTGAGTGGGGCAGACCGAACACTGAAGCTTTCTTT. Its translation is CSVEWGRPNTEAFF.